These T cell receptor beta chains were read from a single sample in a study of T cell responses to AZD1222 COVID-19 vaccine. TCRdb's table, derived via immunoSEQ multiplex PCR, lists solely in-frame clones and lacks some. This table has roughly 120,000 clones, nearly 90% appearing once. Material: peripheral blood, obtained on day 0 of MenACWY control vaccination. These receptors all come from an adult in good health. Each CDR3 is given with its conserved first and last residue. A D gene is named only where the DNA matches it firmly. A clone size is listed for some rows: how often the clone was seen (once, few, many), or a class if it is expanded.

TRBV28,NA,TRBD1,TRBJ2-7,CASSFYTGQGSNEQYF,TGTGCCAGCAGTTTCTACACCGGACAGGGATCCAACGAGCAGTACTTC
TRBV29-1,NA,TRBD1,TRBJ2-5,CSVLGQGAQASEQTQYF,TGCAGCGTTTTGGGACAGGGGGCACAGGCCTCCGAACAGACCCAGTACTTC
TRBV6-5,few,NA,TRBJ1-2,CASEFSGNYGYTF,TGTGCCAGCGAGTTCTCGGGTAACTATGGCTACACCTTC
TRBV2,NA,NA,TRBJ2-7,CASSEASGRITEQYF,TGTGCCAGCAGTGAAGCTTCTGGACGAATAACCGAGCAGTACTTC
TRBV6-2/TRBV6-3,NA,NA,TRBJ1-5,CASSYDLTRTWNQPQHF,TGTGCCAGCAGTTATGACCTTACCCGTACCTGGAATCAGCCCCAGCATTTT
TRBV2,NA,TRBD1,TRBJ2-1,CASSEQGQGSAAEQFF,TGTGCCAGCAGTGAACAAGGACAGGGGTCCGCCGCTGAGCAGTTCTTC
TRBV7-9,NA,NA,TRBJ2-1,CASSLGTLSPHEQFF,TGTGCCAGCAGCTTAGGGACTTTGTCCCCACATGAGCAGTTCTTC
TRBV4-3,NA,NA,TRBJ1-2,CASSQGGEVGYTF,TGCGCCAGCAGCCAAGGTGGGGAAGTGGGCTACACCTTC
TRBV7-8,few,NA,TRBJ2-2,CASSPGETGELFF,TGTGCCAGCAGCCCAGGGGAAACCGGGGAGCTGTTTTTT
TRBV18,NA,TRBD1,TRBJ1-6,CASSDRVGQGSSPLHF,TGTGCCAGCTCGGACAGGGTGGGACAGGGGTCTTCACCCCTCCACTTT
TRBV24-1,NA,NA,TRBJ2-2,CATGRAGELFF,TGTGCCACCGGAAGGGCCGGGGAGCTGTTTTTT